The rows below give T cell receptor beta chains drawn from one sample of a study of blood T cell repertoires in COVID-19. Only in-frame clones appear in the TCRdb table, and some are missing; sequencing was by immunoSEQ multiplex PCR. This table holds a few hundred thousand clones, 65% to 85% found once. Sequencing was done on a sample of peripheral blood. The receptors originated from a human donor in a cohort sampled during active COVID-19. The CDR3 runs from the conserved cysteine through the conserved F or W.

J	V	CDR3
TRBJ1-1	TRBV7-8	CASSLVEEVTEAFF
TRBJ1-2	TRBV6-5	CASRRRGGGYGYTF
TRBJ1-6	TRBV5-1	CASRPEVSYNSPLHF
TRBJ2-5	TRBV7-2	CASSLARAGGEETQYF
TRBJ1-2	TRBV10-1	CASSEYYRGTYDGYTF
TRBJ2-1	TRBV5-6	CASSFSRDRDNEQFF
TRBJ2-2	TRBV7-9	CASSLAPRNTGELFF
TRBJ2-5	TRBV7-2	CASSLALLAGQGTQYF
TRBJ2-1	TRBV2	CASARGWNNEQFF
TRBJ1-5	TRBV20-1	CSASVYSNQPQHF
TRBJ1-5	TRBV6-1	CASSEGGVSQPQHF
TRBJ2-1	TRBV2	CASSAELSSYNEQFF
TRBJ1-2	TRBV9	CASVGDYPYGYTF
TRBJ1-4	TRBV5-1	CASRPVEGEKLFF
TRBJ2-7	TRBV5-4	CASTPGHSLQGEQYF
TRBJ2-5	TRBV5-1	CASSPSQGSQETQYF